This T cell receptor beta chain was profiled in a study of T-cell reconstitution after alpha-beta-depleted transplantation in children. This clonotype was picked up a small number of times. This sample's TCRbeta library carried unique molecular identifier barcodes. TCRdb called the PCR reads again in MiXCR, with one record for every CDR3 protein. The sample records 250,000 to 300,000 distinct CDR3 sequences, over 8% being singletons. Trimming took off 5 bases at V and 7 bases at J, with 14 bases between the two ends. The length of the CDR3 is 14 residues. This TCR was recovered from a human donor who donated a stem cell graft to a child with SCID. V usage is TRBV12-3 or TRBV12-4 and J usage is TRBJ1-4, with D perhaps TRBD1 (5 bases). The sample consisted of PBMCs from the stem cell graft donor, taken from the stem cell graft. Here the CDR3 reads CASSPPGLLEKLFF. CDR3 bases: TGTGCCAGCAGTCCCCCGGGACTGCTTGAAAAACTGTTTTTT.